This T cell receptor (beta chain) derives from a study of T-cell memory formation after mild COVID-19. Broader study findings: There were some responding clones in pre-infection memory, which suggested that cross-reactive memory had joined.

One entry per CDR3 protein, called by TCRdb with MiXCR from the 5' RACE reads. The sample lists 40,000 to 60,000 distinct CDR3 sequences, under 7.5% seen once, with roughly 1.4% in the top ten. This clonotype was seen repeatedly, ten times or more. Antigen specificity is unknown. Germline CDR1 reads MDHEN; CDR2 reads SYDVKM. CDR3 size: 14 residues. V dropped 6 bases and J dropped 10; count of bases not matched to a gene: 10. This TCR came from a man between 18 and 29 years old who had mild COVID-19 (a few samples of this study predate the infection). Cell type and time point are not known. Specimen: PBMCs or a T cell subset sorted from them (not recorded which). The V gene is TRBV28, the J gene TRBJ2-1; TRBD1 matches at 9 bases. The CDR3 nucleotides read TGTGCCAGCAGCGCGGGACAGGGTAATTCGGAGCAGTTCTTC. Amino acids: CASSAGQGNSEQFF.